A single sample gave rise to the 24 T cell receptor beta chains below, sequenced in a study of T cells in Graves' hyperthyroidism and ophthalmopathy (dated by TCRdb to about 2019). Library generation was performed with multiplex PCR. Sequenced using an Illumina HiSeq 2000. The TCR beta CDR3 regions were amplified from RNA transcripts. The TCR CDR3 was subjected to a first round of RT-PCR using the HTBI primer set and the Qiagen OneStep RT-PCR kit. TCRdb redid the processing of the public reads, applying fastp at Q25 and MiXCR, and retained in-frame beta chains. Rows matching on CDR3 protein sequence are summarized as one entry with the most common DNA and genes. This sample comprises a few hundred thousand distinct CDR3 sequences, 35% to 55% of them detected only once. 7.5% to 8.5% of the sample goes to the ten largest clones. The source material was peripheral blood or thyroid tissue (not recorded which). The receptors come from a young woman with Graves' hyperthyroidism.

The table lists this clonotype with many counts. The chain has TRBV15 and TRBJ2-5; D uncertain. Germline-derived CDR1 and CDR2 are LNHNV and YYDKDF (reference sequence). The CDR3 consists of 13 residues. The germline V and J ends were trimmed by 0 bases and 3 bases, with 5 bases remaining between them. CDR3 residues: CATSRDRKETQYF. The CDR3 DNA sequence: TGTGCCACCAGCAGAGATCGGAAAGAGACCCAGTACTTC.

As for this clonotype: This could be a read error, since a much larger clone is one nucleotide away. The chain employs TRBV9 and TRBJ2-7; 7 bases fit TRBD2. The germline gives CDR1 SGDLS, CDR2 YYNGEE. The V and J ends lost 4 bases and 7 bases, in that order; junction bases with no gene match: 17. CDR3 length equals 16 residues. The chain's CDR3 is CASSRGYTGGAGEQYF. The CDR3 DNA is TGTGCCAGCAGCCGAGGCTACACGGGGGGTGCTGGGGAGCAGTACTTC.

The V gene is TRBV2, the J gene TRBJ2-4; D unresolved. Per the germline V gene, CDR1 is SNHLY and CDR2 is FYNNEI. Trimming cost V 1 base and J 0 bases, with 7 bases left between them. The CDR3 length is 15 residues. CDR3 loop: CASSEGSIAKNIQYF. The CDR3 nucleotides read TGTGCCAGCAGTGAAGGGAGTATAGCCAAAAACATTCAGTACTTC.

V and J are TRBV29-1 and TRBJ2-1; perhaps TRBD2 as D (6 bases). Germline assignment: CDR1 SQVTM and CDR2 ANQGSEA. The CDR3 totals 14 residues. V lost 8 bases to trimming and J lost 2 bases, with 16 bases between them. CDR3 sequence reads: CSLGDGRAYNEQFF. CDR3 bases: TGCAGCTTGGGTGACGGGAGAGCCTACAATGAGCAGTTCTTC.

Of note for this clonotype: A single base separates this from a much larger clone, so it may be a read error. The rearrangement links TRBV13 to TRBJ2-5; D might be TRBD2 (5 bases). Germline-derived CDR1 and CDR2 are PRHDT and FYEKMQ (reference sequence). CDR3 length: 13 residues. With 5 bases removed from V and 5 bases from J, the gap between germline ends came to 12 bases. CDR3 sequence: CASSRAPGETQYF. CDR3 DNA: TGTGCCAGCAGCCGGGCGCCGGGGGAGACCCAGTACTTC.

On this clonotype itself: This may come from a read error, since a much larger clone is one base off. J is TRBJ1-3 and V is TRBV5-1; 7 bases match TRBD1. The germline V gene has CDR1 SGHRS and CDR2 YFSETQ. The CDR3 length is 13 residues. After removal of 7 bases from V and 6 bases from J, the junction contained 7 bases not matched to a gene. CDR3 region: CASGPGQSNTIYF. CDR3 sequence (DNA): TGCGCCAGCGGCCCGGGACAGTCAAACACCATATATTTT. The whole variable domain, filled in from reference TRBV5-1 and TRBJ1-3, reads KAGVTQTPRYLIKTRGQQVTLSCSPISGHRSVSWYQQTPGQGLQFLFEYFSETQRNKGNFPGRFSGRQFSNSRSEMNVSTLELGDSALYLCASGPGQSNTIYFGEGSWLTVV.

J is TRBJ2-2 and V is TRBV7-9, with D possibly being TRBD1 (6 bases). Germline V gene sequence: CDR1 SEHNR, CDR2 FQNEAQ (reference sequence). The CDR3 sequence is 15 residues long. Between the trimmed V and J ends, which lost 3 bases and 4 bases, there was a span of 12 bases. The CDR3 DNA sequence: TGTGCCAGCAGCTTGAGGGGGACGGGCACCGGGGAGCTGTTTTTT. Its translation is CASSLRGTGTGELFF. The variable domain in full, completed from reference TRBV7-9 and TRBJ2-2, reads DTGVSQNPRHKITKRGQNVTFRCDPISEHNRLYWYRQTLGQGPEFLTYFQNEAQLEKSRLLSDRFSAERPKGSFSTLEIQRTEQGDSAMYLCASSLRGTGTGELFFGEGSRLTVL.

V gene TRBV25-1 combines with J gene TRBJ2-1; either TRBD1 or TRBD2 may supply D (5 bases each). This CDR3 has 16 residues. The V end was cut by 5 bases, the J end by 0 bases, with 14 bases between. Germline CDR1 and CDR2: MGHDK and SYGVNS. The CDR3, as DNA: TGTGCCAGCAGTAGGGGACGACCGAGCTCCTACAATGAGCAGTTCTTC. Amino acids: CASSRGRPSSYNEQFF.

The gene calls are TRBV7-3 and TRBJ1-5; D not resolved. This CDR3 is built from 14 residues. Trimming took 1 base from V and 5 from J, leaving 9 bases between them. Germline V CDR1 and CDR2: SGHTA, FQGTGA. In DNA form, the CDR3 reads TGTGCCAGCAGCTTAATGGCCGGGGATCAGCCCCAGCATTTT. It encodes CASSLMAGDQPQHF.

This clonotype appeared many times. DNA of the CDR3: TGTGCCAGCAGCCGTGGCTTCGGGTCAGGGACAGATCAGCCCCAGCATTTT. As protein: CASSRGFGSGTDQPQHF. The chain has TRBV9 and TRBJ1-5; 7 bases map to TRBD1. J lost 5 bases, V lost 4 bases, and 15 bases had no gene match. The CDR3 is 17 amino acids. CDR1 and CDR2 from the germline V gene are SGDLS and YYNGEE.

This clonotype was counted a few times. CDR3 loop: CASSWIVFVTGGPQETQYF. CDR3 nucleotide sequence: TGTGCCAGCAGCTGGATTGTTTTTGTAACAGGGGGTCCCCAAGAGACCCAGTACTTC. The chain has TRBV4-2 and TRBJ2-5, with 8 bases lining up with TRBD1. The CDR3 runs 19 residues. Germline CDR1 LGHNA, CDR2 YNFKEQ. V gave up 5 bases and J gave up 1 base; unmatched junction bases: 18.

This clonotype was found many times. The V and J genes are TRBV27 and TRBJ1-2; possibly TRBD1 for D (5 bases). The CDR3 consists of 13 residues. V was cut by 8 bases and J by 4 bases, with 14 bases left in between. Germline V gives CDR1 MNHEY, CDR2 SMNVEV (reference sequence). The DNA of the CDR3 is TGTGCCAGCGGGTGGCAGGGTGGCTATGGCTACACCTTC. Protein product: CASGWQGGYGYTF.

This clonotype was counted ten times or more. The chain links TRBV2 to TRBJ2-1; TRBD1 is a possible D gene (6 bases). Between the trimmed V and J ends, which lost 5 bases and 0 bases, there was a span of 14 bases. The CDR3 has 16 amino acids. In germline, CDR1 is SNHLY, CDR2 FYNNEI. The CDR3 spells CASSPGEWDSYNEQFF. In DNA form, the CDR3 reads TGTGCCAGCAGTCCAGGGGAGTGGGACTCCTACAATGAGCAGTTCTTC.

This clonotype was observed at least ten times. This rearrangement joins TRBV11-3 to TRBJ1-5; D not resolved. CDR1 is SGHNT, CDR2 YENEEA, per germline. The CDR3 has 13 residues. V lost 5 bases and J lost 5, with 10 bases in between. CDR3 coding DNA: TGTGCCAGCAGCGTGTGGCGGGATCAGCCCCAGCATTTT. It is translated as CASSVWRDQPQHF.

CDR3 nucleotides: TGTGCCACCAGTGATCCCGGGACTCCCCGTACCAACAATGAGCAGTTCTTC. As protein: CATSDPGTPRTNNEQFF. The rearrangement links TRBV24-1 to TRBJ2-1; D may be TRBD2 (6 bases). From germline, CDR1 is KGHDR and CDR2 SFDVKD. V lost 3 bases, J lost 5 bases, and 19 bases lay in between. The CDR3 totals 17 residues.

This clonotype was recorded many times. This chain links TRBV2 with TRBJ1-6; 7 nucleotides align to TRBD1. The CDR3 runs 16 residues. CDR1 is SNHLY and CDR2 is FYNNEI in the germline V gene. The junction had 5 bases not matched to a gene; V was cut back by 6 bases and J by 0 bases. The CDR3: CASSETGSSYNSPLHF. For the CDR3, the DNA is TGTGCCAGCAGCGAGACAGGGAGCTCCTATAATTCACCCCTCCACTTT.

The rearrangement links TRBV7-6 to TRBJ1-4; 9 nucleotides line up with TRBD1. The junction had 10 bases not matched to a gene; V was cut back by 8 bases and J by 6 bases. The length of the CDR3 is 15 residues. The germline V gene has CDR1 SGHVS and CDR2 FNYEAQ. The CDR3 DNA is TGTGCCAGCGGTTCCCCGGGACAGGGAGATGAAAAACTGTTTTTT. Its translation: CASGSPGQGDEKLFF.

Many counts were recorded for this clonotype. This CDR3 reads CASSQQGNTNEKLFF. As DNA, the CDR3 is TGTGCCAGCAGCCAACAGGGAAATACTAATGAAAAACTGTTTTTT. The chain couples TRBV4-2 to TRBJ1-4, with D possibly TRBD1 on 5 matching bases. The CDR3 covers 15 residues. Germline V CDR1 and CDR2: LGHNA, YNFKEQ. Trimming cost V 2 bases and J 2 bases, with 9 bases left between them.

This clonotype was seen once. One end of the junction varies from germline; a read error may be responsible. CDR3 protein: CVSSLDISGNTIYF. The CDR3 nucleotides are TGTGTCAGCAGTCTAGACATCTCTGGAAACACCATATATTTT. The chain recombines TRBV12-3 or TRBV12-4 with TRBJ1-3; D unclear. The CDR3 has 14 residues.

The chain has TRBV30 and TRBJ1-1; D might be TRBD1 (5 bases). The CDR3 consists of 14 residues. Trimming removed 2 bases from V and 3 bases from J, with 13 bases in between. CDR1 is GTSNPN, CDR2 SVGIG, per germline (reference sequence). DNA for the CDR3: TGTGCCTGGAGTCCAGGGTTCGGCGACACTGAAGCTTTCTTT. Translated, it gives CAWSPGFGDTEAFF.

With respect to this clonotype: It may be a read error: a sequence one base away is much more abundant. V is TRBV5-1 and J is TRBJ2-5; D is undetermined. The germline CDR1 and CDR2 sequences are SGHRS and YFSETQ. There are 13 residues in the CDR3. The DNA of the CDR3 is TGCGCCAGCAGCTTCACTGGGAAGGAGACCCGGTACTTC. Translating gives CASSFTGKETRYF.

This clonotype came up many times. DNA of the CDR3: TGTGCCAGCATGGGGGGGGAATGGTATGGCTACACCTTC. Its protein product is CASMGGEWYGYTF. This sequence joins TRBV12-3 or TRBV12-4 and TRBJ1-2; maybe TRBD1 (5 bases). The CDR3 extends over 13 amino acids. The V end lost 7 bases, the J end lost 5 bases, and 14 bases lay between the germline ends.

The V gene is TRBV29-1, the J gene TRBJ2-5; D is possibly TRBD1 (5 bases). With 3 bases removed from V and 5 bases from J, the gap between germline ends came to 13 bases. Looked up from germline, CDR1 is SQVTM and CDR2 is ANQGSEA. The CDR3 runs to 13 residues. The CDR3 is CSVDTVSGETQYF. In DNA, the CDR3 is TGCAGCGTTGACACGGTCTCAGGGGAGACCCAGTACTTC.

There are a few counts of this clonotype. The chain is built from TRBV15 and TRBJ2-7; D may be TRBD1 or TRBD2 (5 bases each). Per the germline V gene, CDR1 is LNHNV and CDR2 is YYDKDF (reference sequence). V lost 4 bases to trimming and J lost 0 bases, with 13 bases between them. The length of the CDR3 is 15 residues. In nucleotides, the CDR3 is TGTGCCACCAGCACGGCCGGGACGGTCTCCTACGAGCAGTACTTC. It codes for CATSTAGTVSYEQYF.